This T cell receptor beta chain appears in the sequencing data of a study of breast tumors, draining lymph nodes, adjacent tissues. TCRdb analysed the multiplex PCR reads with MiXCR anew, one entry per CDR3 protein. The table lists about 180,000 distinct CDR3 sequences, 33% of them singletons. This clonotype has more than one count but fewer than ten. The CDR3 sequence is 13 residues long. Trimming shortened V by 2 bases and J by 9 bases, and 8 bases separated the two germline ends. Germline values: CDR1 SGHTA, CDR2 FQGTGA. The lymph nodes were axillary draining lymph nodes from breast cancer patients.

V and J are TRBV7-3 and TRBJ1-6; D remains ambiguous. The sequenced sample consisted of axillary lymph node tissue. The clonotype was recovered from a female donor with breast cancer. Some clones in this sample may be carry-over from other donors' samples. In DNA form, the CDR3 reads TGTGCCAGCAGCTTAGGCGGAGGTTCACCCCTCCACTTT. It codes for CASSLGGGSPLHF. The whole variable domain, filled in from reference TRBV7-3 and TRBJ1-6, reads GAGVSQTPSNKVTEKGKYVELRCDPISGHTALYWYRQSLGQGPEFLIYFQGTGAADDSGLPNDRFFAVRPEGSVSTLKIQRTERGDSAVYLCASSLGGGSPLHFGNGTRLTVT.